These 22 T cell receptor beta chains were sequenced from one sample in a study of T cells expressing NK-cell markers. TCRdb reprocessed the 5' RACE reads; each CDR3 protein has one entry and no DNA is given. The sample's table shows 500,000 or so distinct CDR3 sequences. Sequenced material: blood T cells: a sorted CD56 or NKG2C T cell subset, CD4+ or CD8+ T cells, or bulk PBMC T cells (not recorded which). Receptors originate from a man between 18 and 29 years old in good health.

This chain's CDR3 is CASTLWASGSRDEQFF. This rearrangement joins TRBV3-1 to TRBJ2-1; as DNA is missing, the TRBD2 call by TCRdb cannot be tested. The CDR3 spans 16 residues. CDR1 and CDR2 from the germline V gene are LGHDT and YNNKEL (reference sequence).

The chain uses TRBV29-1 and TRBJ1-2. From germline, CDR1 is SQVTM and CDR2 ANQGSEA. The length of the CDR3 is 13 residues. This chain's CDR3 is CSAGHAEGYGYTF.

The chain carries TRBV12-3 or TRBV12-4 and TRBJ2-1; TCRdb designates TRBD1, a call that cannot be tested without DNA. This CDR3 is 15 amino acids long. CDR3 residues: CASTLPGRSYNEQFF.

This rearrangement joins TRBV21-1 to TRBJ2-3; TCRdb's assignment of TRBD1 cannot be checked, as there is no DNA. TRBV21-1 is a documented pseudogene. The CDR3 runs 15 residues. The CDR3 region is CASRMGGEGADTQYF.

The chain couples TRBV20-1 to TRBJ2-7; no DNA is available, so the TRBD1 call from TCRdb remains unchecked. The CDR3 runs to 17 residues. From germline, CDR1 is DFQATT and CDR2 SNEGSKA (reference sequence). CDR3 loop: CSARGARGGGSPYEQYF.

The V gene is TRBV20-1, the J gene TRBJ2-5; TCRdb picks TRBD2, but there is no DNA to check that call. In germline, CDR1 is DFQATT, CDR2 SNEGSKA (reference sequence). This CDR3 contains 11 residues. The CDR3 loop is CSAKRDSTQYF.

This chain uses TRBV10-3 with TRBJ2-3. The length of the CDR3 is 15 residues. CDR1 and CDR2 (germline): ENHRY, SYGVKD. The CDR3 loop reads CAISEALQSTDTQYF.

The chain combines TRBV3-1 with TRBJ2-7. This CDR3 contains 15 residues. CDR1 LGHDT and CDR2 YNNKEL come from the germline V gene (reference sequence). This CDR3 reads CASSQDPANPYEQYF.

The chain employs TRBV11-2 and TRBJ2-2; lacking DNA, the TRBD1 call made by TCRdb goes unchecked. Per the germline V gene, CDR1 is SGHAT and CDR2 is FQNNGV. This CDR3 contains 15 residues. CDR3 amino acids: CASSLRVGKTGELFF. Full variable domain (rest looked up from reference TRBV11-2 and TRBJ2-2): EAGVAQSPRYKIIEKRQSVAFWCNPISGHATLYWYQQILGQGPKLLIQFQNNGVVDDSQLPKDRFSAERLKGVDSTLKIQPAKLEDSAVYLCASSLRVGKTGELFFGEGSRLTVL.

The chain employs TRBV12-3 or TRBV12-4 and TRBJ2-4; the D gene TCRdb calls, TRBD1, cannot be checked with no DNA. The CDR3 spans 16 residues. The CDR3 sequence: CASSLAGTVLKNIQYF.

The CDR3 sequence: CAITKTRDTGELFF. This chain joins TRBV10-3 and TRBJ2-2; TCRdb lists TRBD1, though no DNA is available to test this call. Germline loops: CDR1 ENHRY, CDR2 SYGVKD. The CDR3 extends over 14 amino acids.

The chain carries TRBV12-3 or TRBV12-4 and TRBJ2-1; the D gene TCRdb calls, TRBD2, cannot be checked with no DNA. CDR3 length equals 15 residues. Here the CDR3 reads CASKVLAGGLNEQFF.

V usage is TRBV20-1 and J usage is TRBJ2-7; as DNA is missing, the TRBD2 call by TCRdb cannot be tested. CDR3 length equals 14 residues. Germline assignment: CDR1 DFQATT and CDR2 SNEGSKA (reference sequence). The CDR3 here is CSARPRRDLYEQYF.

This chain joins TRBV7-2 and TRBJ2-1; checking the TCRdb D call of TRBD2 is not possible without DNA. The V gene's germline CDR1 is SGHTA and CDR2 FQGNSA. The CDR3 totals 16 residues. The chain's CDR3 is CASSLAGLAVRNEQFF.

V usage is TRBV30 and J usage is TRBJ2-1; TCRdb lists TRBD1, though no DNA is available to test this call. This CDR3 contains 14 residues. Germline CDR1 reads GTSNPN; CDR2 reads SVGIG (reference sequence). CDR3 residues: CAWSIAGGSSEQFF. The entire variable domain, with the rest obtained from reference TRBV30 and TRBJ2-1, is as follows: SQTIHQWPATLVQPVGSPLSLECTVEGTSNPNLYWYRQAAGRGLQLLFYSVGIGQISSEVPQNLSASRPQDRQFILSSKKLLLSDSGFYLCAWSIAGGSSEQFFGPGTRLTVL.

This chain joins TRBV7-9 and TRBJ2-7; the TCRdb call, TRBD1, lacks DNA for checking. Germline V gene data show CDR1 as SEHNR and CDR2 as FQNEAQ (reference sequence). This CDR3 comprises 14 residues. This CDR3 is CASSLPLGNYEQYF.

The CDR3 protein is CASSPHRSMNTEAFF. The chain is built from TRBV12-3 or TRBV12-4 and TRBJ1-1; TCRdb's D call of TRBD1 is untestable without DNA. The CDR3 covers 15 residues.

The rearrangement links TRBV25-1 to TRBJ2-7; lacking DNA, the TRBD2 call made by TCRdb goes unchecked. Germline values: CDR1 MGHDK, CDR2 SYGVNS. The CDR3 has 15 amino acids. CDR3 amino acids: CASSVFLAGAYEQYF.

V usage is TRBV27 and J usage is TRBJ2-3; TCRdb selects TRBD2, and the lack of DNA leaves this call unchecked. Germline V gene lookup returns CDR1 MNHEY and CDR2 SMNVEV (reference sequence). CDR3 length: 15 amino acids. The chain's CDR3 is CAPSRLAGFTDTQYF.

The chain carries TRBV5-1 and TRBJ2-5; lacking DNA, the TRBD2 call made by TCRdb goes unchecked. Germline CDR1 SGHRS, CDR2 YFSETQ. The CDR3 is 16 residues long. Here the CDR3 reads CASSLEGGRVQETQYF.

The chain is built from TRBV6-5 and TRBJ1-1; TCRdb lists TRBD1, though no DNA is available to test this call. Germline V gene data show CDR1 as MNHEY and CDR2 as SVGAGI. The CDR3 has 14 residues. The CDR3 reads CASSLQGRGTEAFF.

This sequence joins TRBV4-1 and TRBJ2-3. This CDR3 is built from 14 residues. CDR1 is MGHRA and CDR2 is YSYEKL in the germline V gene. The CDR3 sequence: CACRAARYTDTQYF.